The 23 T cell receptor beta chains presented below share a single source sample, sequenced in a study of OX40 agonist ivuxolimab in advanced cancers. Only in-frame clones appear in the TCRdb table, and some are missing; sequencing was by immunoSEQ multiplex PCR. The sample comprises under 60,000 clones, roughly nine tenths of which are singletons, and over 50% rests with the top ten. Sample: CD4+ or CD8+ T cells sorted from blood, taken in a trial of the OX40 agonist ivuxolimab. Receptors originate from an adult with an advanced solid tumor such as melanoma, head and neck, liver or kidney cancer.

The chain joins TRBV16 to TRBJ1-4; 8 bases line up with TRBD1. From germline, CDR1 is KGHSY and CDR2 FQNENV. This CDR3 spans 13 amino acids. V shed 8 bases and J 8 bases; nucleotides not matched to a gene: 7. The CDR3 here is CASAQDRVEKLFF. The CDR3 bases are TGTGCCAGCGCTCAGGACAGGGTAGAAAAACTGTTTTTT.

The chain links TRBV4-2 to TRBJ2-5; perhaps TRBD1 as D (6 bases). Near its end, the DNA agrees better with TRBJ2-7, so the J call may be wrong. Germline CDR1 and CDR2: LGHNA and YNFKEQ. CDR3 length: 15 amino acids. The CDR3 bases are TGTGCCAGCAGCCAAGCTGTGGACAGCTTATACGAGCAGTACTTC. This codes for CASSQAVDSLYEQYF.

The chain recombines TRBV19 with TRBJ1-1; D not resolved. The CDR3 loop spans 14 amino acids. Germline V gene sequence: CDR1 LNHDA, CDR2 SQIVND (reference sequence). The germline V and J ends were trimmed by 1 base and 5 bases, with 11 bases remaining between them. CDR3 coding DNA: TGTGCCAGTAGTATAGTAGGGCTAGGGACTGAAGCTTTCTTT. Encoded protein: CASSIVGLGTEAFF.

The chain has TRBV29-1 and TRBJ2-7; 7 positions match TRBD1. With V trimmed by 7 bases and J by 7 bases, 7 bases remained unmatched. Germline loops: CDR1 SQVTM, CDR2 ANQGSEA. The CDR3 spans 11 residues. The DNA of the CDR3 is TGCAGCGGTCATACAGGGGAGGAGCAGTACTTC. Encoded protein: CSGHTGEEQYF.

This rearrangement joins TRBV19 to TRBJ2-1; D unresolved. Trimming stripped 3 bases from V and 1 base from J, with 10 bases between. The CDR3 consists of 15 residues. From germline, CDR1 is LNHDA and CDR2 SQIVND (reference sequence). For the CDR3, the DNA is TGTGCCAGTAGTATGGCAGGTGGGTCCTACAATGAGCAGTTCTTC. The encoded protein is CASSMAGGSYNEQFF.

As for this clone: Other DNA sequences within the sample encode an identical CDR3. The chain employs TRBV30 and TRBJ2-2; D gene uncertain. Germline V gene lookup returns CDR1 GTSNPN and CDR2 SVGIG (reference sequence). Trimming took 0 bases from V and 6 from J, leaving 8 bases between them. The CDR3 has 13 amino acids. This CDR3 reads CAWSVLQAGELFF. CDR3 coding DNA: TGTGCCTGGAGTGTACTTCAAGCCGGGGAGCTGTTTTTT.

The chain recombines TRBV5-4 with TRBJ1-2, with 8 bases identical to TRBD1. Unmatched junction bases numbered 3, after V lost 1 base and J lost 4 bases. Germline V lookup: CDR1 SGHNT, CDR2 YYREEE (reference sequence). This CDR3 is built from 14 residues. The CDR3 spells CASSLSGGAYGYTF. The CDR3 nucleotides read TGTGCCAGCAGCTTGTCAGGGGGCGCCTATGGCTACACCTTC.

This chain links TRBV5-6 with TRBJ1-1; weak D call: TRBD1 (6 bases). Trimming stripped 0 bases from V and 4 bases from J, with 7 bases between. There are 13 residues in the CDR3. CDR1 SGHDT and CDR2 YYEEEE come from the germline V gene. The CDR3 coding sequence is TGTGCCAGCAGCTTGGAAGGGGGCACTGAAGCTTTCTTT. Residues: CASSLEGGTEAFF.

The CDR3 is CASSLFGPADTQYF. CDR3 nucleotide sequence: TGTGCCAGCAGCTTGTTCGGCCCGGCAGATACGCAGTATTTT. V and J are TRBV7-9 and TRBJ2-3; D is unresolved. The V gene lost 3 bases and the J gene lost 4 bases, with 11 bases spanning the gap. Per germline, CDR1 SEHNR and CDR2 FQNEAQ (reference sequence). The CDR3 covers 14 residues.

This clone was seen once. The chain couples TRBV30 to TRBJ1-2; unclear D gene. Germline V gene data show CDR1 as GTSNPN and CDR2 as SVGIG (reference sequence). CDR3 length equals 15 residues. Trimming removed 2 bases from V and 1 base from J, with 14 bases in between. CDR3 amino acids: CAWSPRAGGNYGYTF. The CDR3 nucleotides are TGTGCCTGGAGTCCCCGGGCAGGCGGTAACTATGGCTACACCTTC.

The chain combines TRBV15 with TRBJ2-3; the D is unclear. Per the germline V gene, CDR1 is LNHNV and CDR2 is YYDKDF (reference sequence). The CDR3 runs to 16 residues. Between the trimmed V and J ends, which lost 5 bases and 5 bases, there was a span of 20 bases. CDR3 protein: CATSRENWGGVDTQYF. The CDR3 DNA is TGTGCCACCAGCCGCGAGAATTGGGGTGGTGTAGATACGCAGTATTTT. Supplemented by reference TRBV15 and TRBJ2-3, the full variable domain reads DAMVIQNPRYQVTQFGKPVTLSCSQTLNHNVMYWYQQKSSQAPKLLFHYYDKDFNNEADTPDNFQSRRPNTSFCFLDIRSPGLGDTAMYLCATSRENWGGVDTQYFGPGTRLTVL.

This chain uses TRBV5-4 with TRBJ2-7, with 8 bases that match TRBD2. Per the germline V gene, CDR1 is SGHNT and CDR2 is YYREEE (reference sequence). Trimming removed 2 bases from V and 0 bases from J; junction bases left unmatched: 4. This CDR3 is 15 amino acids long. The CDR3 region is CASSLPGGSSYEQYF. DNA of the CDR3: TGTGCCAGCAGCTTACCGGGAGGGAGCTCCTACGAGCAGTACTTC.

The V and J genes are TRBV4-2 and TRBJ1-1, with a weak D call TRBD1 (5 bases). With 6 bases removed from V and 4 bases from J, the gap between germline ends came to 15 bases. Germline CDR1 is LGHNA and CDR2 is YNFKEQ. This CDR3 spans 14 amino acids. This CDR3 is CASRSVGPGTEAFF. CDR3 bases: TGTGCCAGCAGATCGGTGGGACCGGGCACTGAAGCTTTCTTT.

The chain couples TRBV19 to TRBJ1-3; 8 bases are a match to TRBD1. CDR3 length equals 16 residues. Germline CDR1 reads LNHDA; CDR2 reads SQIVND (reference sequence). Trimming took 2 bases from V and 2 from J; bases not matched to a gene: 5. CDR3 amino acids: CASSIRAGGTGNTIYF. The CDR3 coding sequence is TGTGCCAGTAGTATAAGGGCAGGGGGCACTGGAAACACCATATATTTT. The entire variable domain, with the rest obtained from reference TRBV19 and TRBJ1-3, is as follows: DGGITQSPKYLFRKEGQNVTLSCEQNLNHDAMYWYRQDPGQGLRLIYYSQIVNDFQKGDIAEGYSVSREKKESFPLTVTSAQKNPTAFYLCASSIRAGGTGNTIYFGEGSWLTVV.

This clone has more than one count but fewer than ten. This chain joins TRBV5-1 and TRBJ2-2; 8 bases fit TRBD2. V lost 6 bases and J lost 1; bases outside the gene matches: 5. The CDR3 sequence is 15 residues long. CDR1 is SGHRS, CDR2 YFSETQ, per germline. The CDR3 sequence: CASTAGVWNTGELFF. The CDR3 DNA is TGCGCCAGCACAGCGGGAGTCTGGAACACCGGGGAGCTGTTTTTT.

The rearrangement joins TRBV10-3 to TRBJ1-1, with D tentatively TRBD1 (5 bases). With 2 bases removed from V and 1 base from J, the gap between germline ends came to 14 bases. Germline-derived CDR1 and CDR2 are ENHRY and SYGVKD. The CDR3 length is 16 residues. The chain's CDR3 is CAISEPLRQGNTEAFF. CDR3 in DNA: TGTGCCATCAGTGAGCCCCTGCGCCAGGGGAACACTGAAGCTTTCTTT.

The chain links TRBV7-9 to TRBJ2-7, with D hard to call. Deletions cut 5 bases from V and 3 bases from J, with 11 bases between. This CDR3 is built from 13 residues. Per the germline V gene, CDR1 is SEHNR and CDR2 is FQNEAQ (reference sequence). CDR3 coding DNA: TGTGCCAGCAGCCATATCCCCCACTACGAGCAGTACTTC. It specifies CASSHIPHYEQYF.

V is TRBV5-1 and J is TRBJ2-7; TRBD1 is a possible D gene (5 bases). This CDR3 comprises 13 residues. The germline CDR1 and CDR2 sequences are SGHRS and YFSETQ. The V and J ends lost 2 bases and 0 bases respectively, with 6 bases between them. For the CDR3, the DNA is TGCGCCAGCAGCTTAGGGGCCTCCTACGAGCAGTACTTC. Its translation is CASSLGASYEQYF. The whole variable domain, remainder taken from reference TRBV5-1 and TRBJ2-7, is KAGVTQTPRYLIKTRGQQVTLSCSPISGHRSVSWYQQTPGQGLQFLFEYFSETQRNKGNFPGRFSGRQFSNSRSEMNVSTLELGDSALYLCASSLGASYEQYFGPGTRLTVT.

J is TRBJ1-2 and V is TRBV19; 9 positions match TRBD1. Germline V gene data show CDR1 as LNHDA and CDR2 as SQIVND (reference sequence). The J segment lost 6 bases and the V segment lost 5 bases, leaving 10 bases of the junction unmatched. The length of the CDR3 is 15 residues. The CDR3 DNA reads as TGTGCCAGTAGTGCTTCCGGGGACAGGGTAAATGGCTACACCTTC. Its protein is CASSASGDRVNGYTF.

The CDR3 region has the DNA TGTGCCAGCAGCATCCAAAGCGGGGGAGCCACAGATACGCAGTATTTT. Amino acids: CASSIQSGGATDTQYF. This chain links TRBV11-2 with TRBJ2-3, with 8 nucleotides matching TRBD2. CDR3 length: 16 residues. Germline CDR1 reads SGHAT; CDR2 reads FQNNGV. J lost 2 bases, V lost 5 bases, and 9 bases had no gene match.

V gene TRBV11-3 combines with J gene TRBJ1-1; maybe TRBD1 (5 bases). CDR1 SGHNT and CDR2 YENEEA come from the germline V gene. The CDR3 is 11 residues long. Trimming stripped 6 bases from V and 7 bases from J, with 9 bases between. As DNA, the CDR3 is TGTGCCAGCAGAGAAGGGGATGAAGCTTTCTTT. Translated: CASREGDEAFF. Drawing the rest from reference TRBV11-3 and TRBJ1-1, the complete variable domain is EAGVVQSPRYKIIEKKQPVAFWCNPISGHNTLYWYLQNLGQGPELLIRYENEEAVDDSQLPKDRFSAERLKGVDSTLKIQPAELGDSAVYLCASREGDEAFFGQGTRLTVV.

The chain has TRBV9 and TRBJ1-2; tentatively, D is TRBD1 (5 bases). V lost 3 bases, J lost 4 bases, and 13 bases lay in between. The length of the CDR3 is 14 residues. Germline V gene data show CDR1 as SGDLS and CDR2 as YYNGEE. This CDR3 is CASSAGGDFYGYTF. Written as DNA, the CDR3 is TGTGCCAGCAGCGCGGGGGGGGATTTCTATGGCTACACCTTC.

The rearrangement joins TRBV27 to TRBJ2-1, with TRBD2 matching over 7 bases. Germline V CDR1 and CDR2: MNHEY, SMNVEV (reference sequence). V lost 7 bases, J lost 0 bases, and 6 bases stayed unmatched. CDR3 length equals 15 residues. CDR3 nucleotides: TGTGCCAGCAATCTAGCGGAAAGCTCCTACAATGAGCAGTTCTTC. Translation gives CASNLAESSYNEQFF.